The entry below describes one T cell receptor (beta chain). Its specificity is not known. V was trimmed by 6 bases and J by 5 bases, leaving 14 bases between them. Germline-derived CDR1 and CDR2 are LNHDA and SQIVND (reference sequence). The CDR3 is made up of 13 amino acids. These data originate in a study of cytomegalovirus exposure and HLA in healthy donors. General observations from the study: Rarity marked most TCR sequences, yet some public TCRs occurred in many donors. Analysis was carried out at a later point, and it linked a missense DCLRE1C variant to TCR beta V- and J-gene trimming. The likely explanation for a cluster of highly shared sequence variants was sequencing artifact.

13 Jbeta primers and 60 Vbeta primers were used for the PCR. This table comes from immunoSEQ multiplex PCR, and its TCRdb copy is limited to in-frame clones, with some not included. The table includes over 150,000 clones, roughly 80% detected once. The sample taken for sequencing was PBMCs. This TCR was sampled from a man under 40 in good health and CMV-seropositive. The chain joins TRBV19 to TRBJ2-7, with a possible D match to TRBD1 (6 bases). CDR3: CASSGQQGNEQYF. The CDR3, as DNA: TGTGCCAGTAGCGGACAACAGGGCAACGAGCAGTACTTC.